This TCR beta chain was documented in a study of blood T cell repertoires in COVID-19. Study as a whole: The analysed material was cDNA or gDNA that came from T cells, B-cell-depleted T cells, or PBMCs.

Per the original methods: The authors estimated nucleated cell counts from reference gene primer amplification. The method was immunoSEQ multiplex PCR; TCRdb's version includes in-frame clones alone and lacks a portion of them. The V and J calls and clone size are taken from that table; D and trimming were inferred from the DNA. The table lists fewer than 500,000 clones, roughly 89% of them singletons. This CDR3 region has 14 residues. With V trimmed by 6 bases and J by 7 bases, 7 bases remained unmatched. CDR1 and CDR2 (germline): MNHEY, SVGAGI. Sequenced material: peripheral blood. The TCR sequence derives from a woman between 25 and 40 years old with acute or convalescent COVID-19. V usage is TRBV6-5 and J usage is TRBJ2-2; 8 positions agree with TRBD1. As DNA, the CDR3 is TGTGCCAGCAGAGACAGGGGTCGGGGCGGGGAGCTGTTTTTT. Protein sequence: CASRDRGRGGELFF.